The 20 T cell receptor beta chains listed next were all sequenced from one sample in a study of T-cell reconstitution after alpha-beta-depleted transplantation in children. Construction of the TCRbeta library involved unique molecular identifiers. MiXCR was run by TCRdb on the PCR reads, yielding one entry per CDR3 protein. The sample includes about 310,000 distinct CDR3 sequences, around 25% of them seen just once. The input for sequencing was PBMCs, mostly from graft donor cells, taken 180 days after TCRalphabeta/CD19-depleted stem cell transplant. These receptors were collected from a male patient aged 10-17 years who had a stem cell transplant for acute lymphoblastic leukemia, so the T cells may come from the graft donor.

This clonotype was detected only a few times. This chain connects TRBV5-1 to TRBJ2-2, with 7 bases that match TRBD2. Germline V CDR1 and CDR2: SGHRS, YFSETQ. V gave up 1 base and J gave up 4 bases; unmatched junction bases: 4. The CDR3 has 15 amino acids. CDR3 in amino acids: CASSLSPGGTGELFF. The DNA of the CDR3 is TGCGCCAGCAGCTTGTCGCCGGGGGGCACCGGGGAGCTGTTTTTT.

This clonotype has more than one count but fewer than ten. The chain uses TRBV5-1 and TRBJ2-1; 7 bases are shared with TRBD2. CDR1 and CDR2 (germline): SGHRS, YFSETQ. The CDR3 length is 14 residues. J gave up 5 bases and V 0 bases, and 2 bases lay outside the gene matches. CDR3 region: CASSLETSNNEQFF. The CDR3 coding sequence is TGCGCCAGCAGCTTGGAGACTAGCAACAATGAGCAGTTCTTC.

The J gene is TRBJ2-1, the V gene TRBV9; D may match TRBD1 or TRBD2 (5 bases each). Germline CDR1 is SGDLS and CDR2 is YYNGEE. This CDR3 has 18 amino acids. The V end lost 3 bases, the J end lost 2 bases, and 21 bases lay between the germline ends. In DNA form, the CDR3 reads TGTGCCAGCAGCGCCCGTAGGTCGGGGCAGGGTACCTACAATGAGCAGTTCTTC. This translates into CASSARRSGQGTYNEQFF. Supplemented by reference TRBV9 and TRBJ2-1, the full variable domain reads DSGVTQTPKHLITATGQRVTLRCSPRSGDLSVYWYQQSLDQGLQFLIQYYNGEERAKGNILERFSAQQFPDLHSELNLSSLELGDSALYFCASSARRSGQGTYNEQFFGPGTRLTVL.

This chain links TRBV12-3 or TRBV12-4 with TRBJ2-3, with 7 positions matching TRBD2. Trimming took 6 bases from V and 5 from J; bases not matched to a gene: 20. This CDR3 contains 18 residues. DNA for the CDR3: TGTGCCAGCAGGCCCCTCAGGCTAGCGGCCCAAGGGATAGATACGCAGTATTTT. It translates to CASRPLRLAAQGIDTQYF.

This clonotype was detected only a few times. The rearrangement uses TRBV4-1 and TRBJ1-2; the D is unclear. The CDR3 is made up of 15 amino acids. V was shortened by 4 bases and J by 4 bases, with 16 bases between the two germline ends. Germline V gene lookup returns CDR1 MGHRA and CDR2 YSYEKL. The CDR3 region is CASSPIGEGLYGYTF. For the CDR3, the DNA is TGCGCCAGCAGCCCTATTGGGGAGGGCCTCTATGGCTACACCTTC.

The chain's CDR3 is CASLGLDRGRNYGYTF. As DNA, the CDR3 is TGTGCCAGCTTGGGCCTAGACAGGGGCCGGAACTATGGCTACACCTTC. V and J are TRBV3-1 and TRBJ1-2; the match to TRBD1 covers 8 bases. With V trimmed by 8 bases and J by 2 bases, 13 bases remained unmatched. The CDR3 sequence is 16 residues long. The germline CDR1 and CDR2 sequences are LGHDT and YNNKEL (reference sequence).

The chain carries TRBV5-1 and TRBJ1-1; maybe TRBD1 (5 bases). CDR1 is SGHRS and CDR2 is YFSETQ in the germline V gene. The CDR3 loop spans 14 amino acids. The V and J ends lost 1 base and 3 bases respectively, with 10 bases between them. The CDR3 region is CASSLQGPDTEAFF. CDR3 DNA: TGCGCCAGCAGCTTGCAGGGCCCCGACACTGAAGCTTTCTTT.

This clonotype was counted many times. The CDR3 nucleotides read TGTGCCAGCAGTTATATTTCGGACAGGGCGACCAATGAGCAGTTCTTC. Its translation is CASSYISDRATNEQFF. The chain recombines TRBV6-2 or TRBV6-3 with TRBJ2-1; the match to TRBD1 covers 8 bases. This CDR3 contains 16 residues. J gave up 6 bases and V 3 bases, and 10 bases lay outside the gene matches. Germline values: CDR1 MNHEY, CDR2 SVGEGT.

This clonotype has a handful of counts. V gene TRBV18 combines with J gene TRBJ2-7; TRBD1 might be the D (5 bases). This CDR3 contains 15 residues. Trimming left V 8 bases short and J 2 bases short, with 19 bases between. CDR1 is KGHSH, CDR2 LQKENI, per germline. DNA of the CDR3: TGTGCCAGCACGATGGGGCAGGGTAAAGCCTACGAGCAGTACTTC. This encodes CASTMGQGKAYEQYF.

This CDR3 is CAWSLSSNTEAFF. The CDR3 DNA reads as TGTGCCTGGAGTTTATCCTCGAACACTGAAGCTTTCTTT. The rearrangement joins TRBV30 to TRBJ1-1, with D unclear. Trimming shortened V by 2 bases and J by 1 base, and 8 bases separated the two germline ends. The CDR3 has 13 residues. Germline CDR1 is GTSNPN and CDR2 is SVGIG (reference sequence).

The sample holds a few counts of this clonotype. V and J are TRBV20-1 and TRBJ2-1; D uncertain. CDR3 length: 16 amino acids. Germline CDR1 is DFQATT and CDR2 is SNEGSKA (reference sequence). Deletions cut 5 bases from V and 0 bases from J, with 17 bases between. The DNA of the CDR3 is TGCAGTGCTCACTCCTCTGGGAAGGGCTCCTACAATGAGCAGTTCTTC. Amino acids: CSAHSSGKGSYNEQFF.

The chain uses TRBV7-9 and TRBJ2-7; a possible D gene is TRBD1 (6 bases). The CDR3 has 14 residues. Germline V gene data show CDR1 as SEHNR and CDR2 as FQNEAQ (reference sequence). V gave up 3 bases and J gave up 3 bases, with 12 bases separating them. CDR3 region: CASSFRGPDYEQYF. CDR3 bases: TGTGCCAGCAGCTTCAGGGGTCCCGACTACGAGCAGTACTTC. The full variable domain, in which reference TRBV7-9 and TRBJ2-7 provide the parts outside the CDR3, is DTGVSQNPRHKITKRGQNVTFRCDPISEHNRLYWYRQTLGQGPEFLTYFQNEAQLEKSRLLSDRFSAERPKGSFSTLEIQRTEQGDSAMYLCASSFRGPDYEQYFGPGTRLTVT.

The chain has TRBV5-6 and TRBJ2-5; 11 bases map to TRBD2. Unmatched junction bases numbered 9, after V lost 4 bases and J lost 4 bases. CDR1 is SGHDT, CDR2 YYEEEE, per germline. The CDR3 sequence is 16 residues long. The CDR3 here is CASSPLAGGPGETQYF. CDR3 coding DNA: TGTGCCAGCAGCCCATTAGCGGGAGGGCCAGGAGAGACCCAGTACTTC.

As DNA, the CDR3 is TGTGCCAGCAGCCAAGAAGCCAAATCCTACAATGAGCAGTTCTTC. This sequence encodes CASSQEAKSYNEQFF. The V gene is TRBV3-1, the J gene TRBJ2-1; D not resolved. The V gene lost 0 bases and the J gene lost 1 base, with 7 bases spanning the gap. Germline V gene sequence: CDR1 LGHDT, CDR2 YNNKEL (reference sequence). The CDR3 contains 15 residues.

This chain connects TRBV7-2 to TRBJ1-1, with TRBD1 matching 8 bases. The CDR3 is 17 amino acids. The J segment lost 0 bases and the V segment lost 0 bases, leaving 6 bases of the junction unmatched. The germline gives CDR1 SGHTA, CDR2 FQGNSA. Here the CDR3 DNA reads TGTGCCAGCAGCTTAGCCATTCCGGACAGGGTGAACACTGAAGCTTTCTTT. This gives the protein CASSLAIPDRVNTEAFF.

This rearrangement joins TRBV29-1 to TRBJ2-7, with TRBD1 matching 11 bases. With V trimmed by 4 bases and J by 3 bases, 8 bases remained unmatched. This CDR3 is built from 15 residues. Germline V lookup: CDR1 SQVTM, CDR2 ANQGSEA. This CDR3 reads CSVVAPGQGDYEQYF. CDR3 nucleotide sequence: TGCAGCGTTGTTGCCCCGGGACAGGGGGACTACGAGCAGTACTTC.

V usage is TRBV12-3 or TRBV12-4 and J usage is TRBJ1-2, with D maybe TRBD1 (5 bases). The CDR3 is made up of 20 amino acids. The V and J ends lost 11 bases and 5 bases respectively, with 39 bases between them. The CDR3 loop reads CAGPWGWGLLVHTGVYGYTF. In nucleotides, the CDR3 is TGTGCCGGGCCCTGGGGGTGGGGTTTACTAGTGCACACGGGGGTGTATGGCTACACCTTC.

The V and J genes are TRBV3-1 and TRBJ2-5, with D possibly called TRBD1 or TRBD2 (5 bases each). Germline V gene lookup returns CDR1 LGHDT and CDR2 YNNKEL (reference sequence). V lost 4 bases to trimming and J lost 1 base, with 19 bases between them. CDR3 length equals 17 residues. The CDR3: CASSLYTGTAIQETQYF. The CDR3 region has the DNA TGTGCCAGCAGCCTTTATACCGGGACGGCCATCCAAGAGACCCAGTACTTC.

This clonotype was detected a few times. The gene calls are TRBV9 and TRBJ2-7; no clear D. The germline CDR1 and CDR2 sequences are SGDLS and YYNGEE. CDR3 length: 15 residues. V shed 0 bases and J shed 3 bases, with 13 bases lying between them. CDR3 coding DNA: TGTGCCAGCAGCGTAGGTTCGACCCCAGACTACGAGCAGTACTTC. Translating it yields CASSVGSTPDYEQYF.

This clonotype is a singleton in its sample. CDR3 nucleotides: TGTGCCAGCAGTTACTCGGGTTCTAACTATGGCTACACCTTC. As protein: CASSYSGSNYGYTF. This chain connects TRBV6-5 to TRBJ1-2, with D uncertain. V was trimmed by 0 bases and J by 0 bases, leaving 5 bases between them. The CDR3 has 14 amino acids. Germline CDR1 MNHEY, CDR2 SVGAGI.